These T cell receptor beta chains were read from a single sample in a study of beta chain features in type 1 diabetes. TCRdb keeps only in-frame clones here, not all; method: immunoSEQ multiplex PCR. This table has about 130,000 clones, 9.2% appearing once. The sample comprised central memory CD4+ T cells from blood. The receptor set was obtained from a man between 18 and 35 years old in good health. Both conserved end residues are part of each CDR3. A D gene is named only where the DNA matches it firmly. Where a row states a size, it is once, few, many or the class of an expanded clone; other rows omit it.

CDR3nt | CDR3aa | abundance | j_gene | d_gene | v_gene
TGTGCCAGCAGTCTACCTGCGGGGTATAGCACAGATACGCAGTATTTT | CASSLPAGYSTDTQYF | few | TRBJ2-3 | - | TRBV7-2
TGTGCCAGCAGCCAAGAGGGGAGTCACAGGGGTTCAGATACGCAGTATTTT | CASSQEGSHRGSDTQYF | - | TRBJ2-3 | TRBD1 | TRBV4-2
TGCGCCAGCAGCTTTGGACAGGGTGGGGAGACCCAGTACTTC | CASSFGQGGETQYF | few | TRBJ2-5 | TRBD1 | TRBV5-1
TGTGCCAGCAGCATAAAACAGGGGACACAGCCCCAGCATTTT | CASSIKQGTQPQHF | few | TRBJ1-5 | TRBD1 | TRBV2
TGTGCCAGCAGCCTGGACAGGGTCAATGAGCAGTTCTTC | CASSLDRVNEQFF | - | TRBJ2-1 | TRBD1 | TRBV6-5
TGTGCCAGCAGCTTAGCGAACACAGATACGCAGTATTTT | CASSLANTDTQYF | few | TRBJ2-3 | - | TRBV7-3
TGCAGCGGTTACAGGGTCGGGACTGAAGCTTTCTTT | CSGYRVGTEAFF | many | TRBJ1-1 | - | TRBV29-1
TGCAGCGTTGAAGGGGGGGGGAGGACTGAAGCTTTCTTT | CSVEGGGRTEAFF | - | TRBJ1-1 | - | TRBV29-1
TGTGCCAGCAGTGTCACAGGGGGCCGAAACTATGGCTACACCTTC | CASSVTGGRNYGYTF | few | TRBJ1-2 | TRBD1 | TRBV6-1
TGCGCCAGCAGCGAGTACAGGGGAACTAATGAAAAACTGTTTTTT | CASSEYRGTNEKLFF | few | TRBJ1-4 | TRBD1 | TRBV5-1
TGTGCCAGCACCACTACTGCCTACAATGAGCAGTTCTTC | CASTTTAYNEQFF | few | TRBJ2-1 | - | TRBV5-6
TGTGCCAGCAGCTTAGACAGGGGGGGGGATGGCTACACCTTC | CASSLDRGGDGYTF | few | TRBJ1-2 | TRBD1 | TRBV7-2
TGCGCCAGCAGCTTTCTAGCGGGGGGACCCGGGGAGCTGTTTTTT | CASSFLAGGPGELFF | few | TRBJ2-2 | TRBD2 | TRBV5-1
TGCGCCAGCAGCTTGCAGGGAATGGATGGCTACACCTTC | CASSLQGMDGYTF | few | TRBJ1-2 | - | TRBV5-1
TGCGCCAGCAGCCCATCACAGGGGCCGAAGTACTTC | CASSPSQGPKYF | - | TRBJ2-7 | TRBD1 | TRBV5-1
TGCAGCGTTCAGGAGCGGGGTTCTTTAGGACCCCAGTACTTC | CSVQERGSLGPQYF | - | TRBJ2-5 | TRBD2 | TRBV29-1
TGTGCCAGCAGTTACCCCGGGGCAGATACGCAGTATTTT | CASSYPGADTQYF | few | TRBJ2-3 | - | TRBV6-6
TGTGCCAGCAGTTACTCCGGGACAGGGAATTACGAGCAGTACTTC | CASSYSGTGNYEQYF | few | TRBJ2-7 | TRBD1 | TRBV6-5
TGTGCCCAAAAAGGGTTACAGGAAACATACAATGAGCAGTTCTTC | CAQKGLQETYNEQFF | - | TRBJ2-1 | - | TRBV19
TGTGCCAGCAGCCAGACTAGCATCGAGCAGTACTTC | CASSQTSIEQYF | - | TRBJ2-7 | TRBD2 | TRBV7-2
TGTGCCAGCACCACAGGGGTCTGGGGTGAAAAACTGTTTTTT | CASTTGVWGEKLFF | few | TRBJ1-4 | TRBD1 | TRBV25-1
TGTGCCAGCAGCTTCAGTGAATCGGACAGGGGAAAAACCAATCAGCCCCAGCATTTT | CASSFSESDRGKTNQPQHF | few | TRBJ1-5 | TRBD1 | TRBV5-8
TGTGCCAGCAGTGGGGGGGCCTACGAGCAGTACTTC | CASSGGAYEQYF | few | TRBJ2-7 | - | TRBV6-4
TGTGCCAGCAGCCAGCTAGGGGCCCAAGAGACCCAGTACTTC | CASSQLGAQETQYF | - | TRBJ2-5 | - | TRBV5-4
TGTGCCAGCAGCTTAAGGCGGGGAGGCTACAATGAGCAGTTCTTC | CASSLRRGGYNEQFF | few | TRBJ2-1 | - | TRBV7-2
TGTGCCAGCAGCCAGGGACAGGGAGACTCACCCCTCCACTTT | CASSQGQGDSPLHF | few | TRBJ1-6 | TRBD1 | TRBV5-5
TGTGCCAGTCACAGGAACACTGAAGCTTTCTTT | CASHRNTEAFF | - | TRBJ1-1 | - | TRBV6-6
TGCGCCAGCAGCTTGCGTCTCAATCAGCCCCAGCATTTT | CASSLRLNQPQHF | - | TRBJ1-5 | - | TRBV5-1
TGTGCCAGCAGTGAAGTGGGGACAGGGGTCCATGAGCAGTTCTTC | CASSEVGTGVHEQFF | - | TRBJ2-1 | TRBD1 | TRBV6-1
TGTGCCAGTAGTCTTGAAACAGGGTTCTCCACCGGGGAGCTGTTTTTT | CASSLETGFSTGELFF | - | TRBJ2-2 | - | TRBV19
TGCGCCAGCAGTCACCCGACAGGGGACTTCACTGAAGCTTTCTTT | CASSHPTGDFTEAFF | many | TRBJ1-1 | TRBD1 | TRBV23-1
TGTGCCAGCAGCTTAGGGACAGTAATGGAAGAGCAGTTCTTC | CASSLGTVMEEQFF | few | TRBJ2-1 | - | TRBV7-8
TGTGCCAGCAGCTTACAGGCGGGCGCAGATACGCAGTATTTT | CASSLQAGADTQYF | few | TRBJ2-3 | - | TRBV7-3
TGTGCCAGCAGCTTGCGGCTTCCCGGGTCCCAGTACTTC | CASSLRLPGSQYF | few | TRBJ2-5 | - | TRBV7-9
TGTGCCAGCAGGGCGACGGCAGGGAATAATTCACCCCTCCACTTT | CASRATAGNNSPLHF | - | TRBJ1-6 | - | TRBV28
TGTGCCAGCTCCTCACCATTTGGGACTAGGCGGCACGAGCAGTACTTC | CASSSPFGTRRHEQYF | - | TRBJ2-7 | TRBD2 | TRBV18
TGTGCCAGCAGCGCAAAAGCGGGGGCCTGGGCAGATACGCAGTATTTT | CASSAKAGAWADTQYF | - | TRBJ2-3 | - | TRBV21-1
TGTGCCCCAGGGCCCGAAAGTTTCTATGGCTACACCTTC | CAPGPESFYGYTF | few | TRBJ1-2 | - | TRBV7-9
TGTGCCAGCAGCCCAAGGACTAGCGGGGCCTCAGACAAGTTCTTC | CASSPRTSGASDKFF | few | TRBJ2-1 | TRBD2 | TRBV11-2
TGTGCCAGCAGACTAGCGGGGGCCAGCACAGATACGCAGTATTTT | CASRLAGASTDTQYF | few | TRBJ2-3 | TRBD2 | TRBV5-4
TGTGCCAGTAGTCGCAGGGGACAGGGAGACTATGGCTACACCTTC | CASSRRGQGDYGYTF | - | TRBJ1-2 | TRBD1 | TRBV19
TGTGCCAGTAGCCTAGACAGCCCCAGGGAGCTGTTTTTT | CASSLDSPRELFF | few | TRBJ2-2 | - | TRBV19
TGCGCCAGCAGCCGAGTCCCGGGACAGGGTACCGATGGCTACACCTTC | CASSRVPGQGTDGYTF | - | TRBJ1-2 | TRBD1 | TRBV4-1
TGTGCCAGCAGCCCGCTGACAGGGAACTATGGCTACACCTTC | CASSPLTGNYGYTF | few | TRBJ1-2 | TRBD1 | TRBV7-9
TGTGCCAGCAGCCTCCAGCTAGCTGATACGCAGTATTTT | CASSLQLADTQYF | - | TRBJ2-3 | - | TRBV5-4
TGTGCCAGCAGTCGCGGGGGGCTTTACAATGAGCAGTTCTTC | CASSRGGLYNEQFF | - | TRBJ2-1 | TRBD2 | TRBV28
TGCGCCAGCAGCCTCCGGACTAGCGGAAGCACAGATACGCAGTATTTT | CASSLRTSGSTDTQYF | - | TRBJ2-3 | TRBD2 | TRBV5-1
TGTGCCAGCAGGGCGGGGGGGCTGGATACGCAGTATTTT | CASRAGGLDTQYF | - | TRBJ2-3 | TRBD2 | TRBV28
TGTGCCAGCAGCCAGAGCGGGGGAACTGACAATGAGCAGTTCTTC | CASSQSGGTDNEQFF | few | TRBJ2-1 | TRBD2 | TRBV7-9
TGTGCCAGCTCACCAACACAGGGGTACCAAGAGACCCAGTACTTC | CASSPTQGYQETQYF | - | TRBJ2-5 | TRBD1 | TRBV18
TGTGCCAGCAGCCAAGTGTCGGGAGGGGCCGGCAATGAGCAGTTCTTC | CASSQVSGGAGNEQFF | - | TRBJ2-1 | TRBD2 | TRBV4-2
TGTGCCAGCAGTGCGGGACAGGGTTTTGGTCAGCCCCAGCATTTT | CASSAGQGFGQPQHF | - | TRBJ1-5 | TRBD1 | TRBV2
TGCGCCAGCAGCTCAGGGGGTGGAAGTGGCTACACCTTC | CASSSGGGSGYTF | - | TRBJ1-2 | TRBD1 | TRBV5-1
TGTGCCAGCTCACAGGCGGTGGCAGTTAACACTGAAGCTTTCTTT | CASSQAVAVNTEAFF | few | TRBJ1-1 | - | TRBV18